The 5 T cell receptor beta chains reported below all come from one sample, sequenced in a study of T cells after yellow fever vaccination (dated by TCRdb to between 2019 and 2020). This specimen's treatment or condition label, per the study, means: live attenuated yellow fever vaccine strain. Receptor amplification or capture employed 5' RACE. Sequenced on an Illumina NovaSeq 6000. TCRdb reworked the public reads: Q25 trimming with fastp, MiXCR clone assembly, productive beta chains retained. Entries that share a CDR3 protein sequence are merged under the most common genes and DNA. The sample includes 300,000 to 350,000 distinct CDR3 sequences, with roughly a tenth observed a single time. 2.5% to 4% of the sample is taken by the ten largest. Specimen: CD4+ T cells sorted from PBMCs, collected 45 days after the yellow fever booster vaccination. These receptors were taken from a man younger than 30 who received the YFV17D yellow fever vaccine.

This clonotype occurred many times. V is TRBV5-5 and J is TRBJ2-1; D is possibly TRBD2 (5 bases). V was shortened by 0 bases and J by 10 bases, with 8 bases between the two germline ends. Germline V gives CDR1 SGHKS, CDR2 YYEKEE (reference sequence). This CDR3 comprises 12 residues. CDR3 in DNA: TGTGCCAGCAGCTTGGCCTCGGGGGAGCAGTTCTTC. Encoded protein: CASSLASGEQFF. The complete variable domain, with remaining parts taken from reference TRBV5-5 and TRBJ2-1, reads DAGVTQSPTHLIKTRGQQVTLRCSPISGHKSVSWYQQVLGQGPQFIFQYYEKEERGRGNFPDRFSARQFPNYSSELNVNALLLGDSALYLCASSLASGEQFFGPGTRLTVL.

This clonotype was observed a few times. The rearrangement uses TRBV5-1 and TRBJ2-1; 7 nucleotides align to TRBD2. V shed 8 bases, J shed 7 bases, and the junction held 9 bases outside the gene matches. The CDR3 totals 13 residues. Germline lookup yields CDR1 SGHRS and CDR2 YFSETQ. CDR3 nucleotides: TGCGCCAGTGGTTATGGGGGGGTGAATGAGCAGTTCTTC. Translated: CASGYGGVNEQFF.

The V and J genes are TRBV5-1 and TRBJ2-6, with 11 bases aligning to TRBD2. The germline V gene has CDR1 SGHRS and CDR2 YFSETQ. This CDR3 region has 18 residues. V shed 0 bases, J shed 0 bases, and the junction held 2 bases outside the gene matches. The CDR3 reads CASSLASGGTSGANVLTF. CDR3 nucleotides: TGCGCCAGCAGCTTGGCTAGCGGGGGGACCTCTGGGGCCAACGTCCTGACTTTC.

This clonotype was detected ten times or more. CDR3 nucleotides: TGTGCCAGCAGCTCCGGGACAGGGGTGAGGGATGGCTACACCTTC. This translates into CASSSGTGVRDGYTF. The chain employs TRBV28 and TRBJ1-2, with TRBD1 matching over 10 bases. Losses at the gene ends were 6 bases for V and 6 bases for J; bases not matched to a gene: 10. The CDR3 is made up of 15 amino acids. Looked up from germline, CDR1 is MDHEN and CDR2 is SYDVKM.

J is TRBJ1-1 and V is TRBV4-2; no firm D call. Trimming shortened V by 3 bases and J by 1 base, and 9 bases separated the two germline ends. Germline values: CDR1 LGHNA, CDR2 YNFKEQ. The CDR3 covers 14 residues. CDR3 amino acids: CASSQRHTNTEAFF. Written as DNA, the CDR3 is TGTGCCAGCAGCCAGAGGCACACGAACACTGAAGCTTTCTTT.